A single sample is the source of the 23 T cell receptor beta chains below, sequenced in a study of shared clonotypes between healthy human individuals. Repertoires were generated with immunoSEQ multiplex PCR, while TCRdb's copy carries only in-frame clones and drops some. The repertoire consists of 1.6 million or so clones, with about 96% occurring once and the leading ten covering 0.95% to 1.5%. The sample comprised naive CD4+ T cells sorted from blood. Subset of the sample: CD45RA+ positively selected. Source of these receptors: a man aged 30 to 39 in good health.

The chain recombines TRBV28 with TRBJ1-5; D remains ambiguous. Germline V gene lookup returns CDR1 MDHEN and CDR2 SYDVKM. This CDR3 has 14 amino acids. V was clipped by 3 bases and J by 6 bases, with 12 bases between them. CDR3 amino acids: CASSFLGVGQPQHF. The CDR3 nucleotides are TGTGCCAGCAGTTTTCTAGGAGTAGGTCAGCCCCAGCATTTT.

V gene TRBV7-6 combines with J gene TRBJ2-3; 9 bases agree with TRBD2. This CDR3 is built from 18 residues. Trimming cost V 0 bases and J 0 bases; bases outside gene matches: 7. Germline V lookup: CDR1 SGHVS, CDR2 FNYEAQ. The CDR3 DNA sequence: TGTGCCAGCAGCTTAGCGGCGGCTAGCGGGGATAGCACAGATACGCAGTATTTT. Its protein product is CASSLAAASGDSTDTQYF.

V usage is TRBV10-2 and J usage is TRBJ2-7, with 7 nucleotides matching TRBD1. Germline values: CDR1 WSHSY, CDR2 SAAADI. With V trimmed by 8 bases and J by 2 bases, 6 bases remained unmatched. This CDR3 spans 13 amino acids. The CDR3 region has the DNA TGCGCCAGCGCCGGGACAGTACCCTACGAGCAGTACTTC. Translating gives CASAGTVPYEQYF.

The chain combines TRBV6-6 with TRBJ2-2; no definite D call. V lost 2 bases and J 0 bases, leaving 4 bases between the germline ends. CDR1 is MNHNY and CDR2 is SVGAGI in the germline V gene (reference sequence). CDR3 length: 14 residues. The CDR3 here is CASSYPPNTGELFF. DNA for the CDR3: TGTGCCAGCAGTTACCCCCCGAACACCGGGGAGCTGTTTTTT.

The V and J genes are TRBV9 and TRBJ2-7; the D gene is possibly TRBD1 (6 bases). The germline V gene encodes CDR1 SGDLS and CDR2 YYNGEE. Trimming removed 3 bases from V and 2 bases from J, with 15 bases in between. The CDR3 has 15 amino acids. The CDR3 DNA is TGTGCCAGCAGCGCCGTACAGGGTGTGCCCTACGAGCAGTACTTC. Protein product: CASSAVQGVPYEQYF.

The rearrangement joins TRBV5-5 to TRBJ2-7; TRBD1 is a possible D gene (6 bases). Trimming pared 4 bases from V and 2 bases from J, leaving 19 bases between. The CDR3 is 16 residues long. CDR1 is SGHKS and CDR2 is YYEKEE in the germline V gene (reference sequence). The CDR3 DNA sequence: TGTGCCAGCAGCCCCGACTGGACAGCGATTACCTACGAGCAGTACTTC. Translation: CASSPDWTAITYEQYF.

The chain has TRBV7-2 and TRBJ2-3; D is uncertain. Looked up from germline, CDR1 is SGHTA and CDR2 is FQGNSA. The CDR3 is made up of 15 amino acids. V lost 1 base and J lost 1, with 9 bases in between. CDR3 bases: TGTGCCAGCAGCTTAGGCGGAGCGCGCACAGATACGCAGTATTTT. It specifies CASSLGGARTDTQYF.

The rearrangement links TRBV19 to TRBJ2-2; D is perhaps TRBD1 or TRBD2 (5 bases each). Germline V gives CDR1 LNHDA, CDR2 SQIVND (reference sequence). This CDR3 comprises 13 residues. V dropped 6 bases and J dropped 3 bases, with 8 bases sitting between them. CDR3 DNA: TGTGCCAGTAGGGGGGATTACACCGGGGAGCTGTTTTTT. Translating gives CASRGDYTGELFF.

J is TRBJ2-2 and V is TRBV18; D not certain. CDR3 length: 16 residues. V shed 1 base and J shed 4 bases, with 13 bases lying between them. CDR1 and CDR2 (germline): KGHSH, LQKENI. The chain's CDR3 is CASSPLADPSTGELFF. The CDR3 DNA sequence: TGTGCCAGCTCACCACTGGCCGACCCCAGCACCGGGGAGCTGTTTTTT. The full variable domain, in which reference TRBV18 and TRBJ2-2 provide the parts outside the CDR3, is NAGVMQNPRHLVRRRGQEARLRCSPMKGHSHVYWYRQLPEEGLKFMVYLQKENIIDESGMPKERFSAEFPKEGPSILRIQQVVRGDSAAYFCASSPLADPSTGELFFGEGSRLTVL.

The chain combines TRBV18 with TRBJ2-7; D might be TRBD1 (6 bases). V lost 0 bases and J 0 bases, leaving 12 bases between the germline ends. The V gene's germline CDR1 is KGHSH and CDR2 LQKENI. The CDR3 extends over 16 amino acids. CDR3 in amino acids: CASSPPGHGPSYEQYF. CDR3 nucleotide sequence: TGTGCCAGCTCACCACCGGGACACGGACCCTCCTACGAGCAGTACTTC.

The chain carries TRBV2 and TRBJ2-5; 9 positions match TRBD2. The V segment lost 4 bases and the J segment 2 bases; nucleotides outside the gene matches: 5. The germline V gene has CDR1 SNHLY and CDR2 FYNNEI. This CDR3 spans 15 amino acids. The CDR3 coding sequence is TGTGCCAGCAGTGTGAATAGCGGGAGTCAAGAGACCCAGTACTTC. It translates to CASSVNSGSQETQYF.

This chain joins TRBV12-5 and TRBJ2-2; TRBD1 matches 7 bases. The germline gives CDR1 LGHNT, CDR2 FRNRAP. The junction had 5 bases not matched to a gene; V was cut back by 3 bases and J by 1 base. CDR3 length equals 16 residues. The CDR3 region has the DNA TGTGCTAGTGGTTTTCTGGGACAGAGGAACACCGGGGAGCTGTTTTTT. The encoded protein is CASGFLGQRNTGELFF.

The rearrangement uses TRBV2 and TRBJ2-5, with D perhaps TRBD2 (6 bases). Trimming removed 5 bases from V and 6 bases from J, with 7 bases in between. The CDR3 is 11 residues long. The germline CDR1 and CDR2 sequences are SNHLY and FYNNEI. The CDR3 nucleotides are TGTGCCAGCAGTAGCGGGCAGACCCAGTACTTC. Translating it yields CASSSGQTQYF.

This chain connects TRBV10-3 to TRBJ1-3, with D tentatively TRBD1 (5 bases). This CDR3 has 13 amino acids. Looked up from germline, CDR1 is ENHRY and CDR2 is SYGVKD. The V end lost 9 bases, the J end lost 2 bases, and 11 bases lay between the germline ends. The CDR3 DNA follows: TGTGCCATTGGAGGGGCCGCTGGAAACACCATATATTTT. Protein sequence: CAIGGAAGNTIYF.

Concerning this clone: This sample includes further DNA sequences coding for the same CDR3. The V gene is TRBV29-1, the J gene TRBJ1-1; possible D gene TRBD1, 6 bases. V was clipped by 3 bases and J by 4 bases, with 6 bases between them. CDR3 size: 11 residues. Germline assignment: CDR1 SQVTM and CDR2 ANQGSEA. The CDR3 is CSVDRGTEAFF. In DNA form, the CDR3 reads TGCAGCGTTGACAGGGGCACTGAAGCTTTCTTT.

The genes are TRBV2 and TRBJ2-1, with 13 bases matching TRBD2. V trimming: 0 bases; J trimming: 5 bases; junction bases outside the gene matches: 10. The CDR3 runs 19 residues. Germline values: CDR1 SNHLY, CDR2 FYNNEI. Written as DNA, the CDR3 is TGTGCCAGCAGTGAAGCCGGACTCGGACTAGCGGGAGACGACAATGAGCAGTTCTTC. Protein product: CASSEAGLGLAGDDNEQFF.

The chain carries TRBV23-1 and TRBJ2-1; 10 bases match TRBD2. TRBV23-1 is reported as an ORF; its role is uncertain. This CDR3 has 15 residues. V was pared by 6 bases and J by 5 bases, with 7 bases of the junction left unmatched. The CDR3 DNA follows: TGCGCCAGCAGCGGGGGACTAGCGCCAAACAATGAGCAGTTCTTC. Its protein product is CASSGGLAPNNEQFF.

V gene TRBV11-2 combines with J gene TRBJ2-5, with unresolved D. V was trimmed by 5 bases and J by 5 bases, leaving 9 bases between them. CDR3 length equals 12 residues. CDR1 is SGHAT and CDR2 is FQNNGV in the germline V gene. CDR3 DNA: TGTGCCAGCAGCCCGTCTGATGAGACCCAGTACTTC. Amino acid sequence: CASSPSDETQYF.

This CDR3 is CAWGGISGANVLTF. The CDR3 coding sequence is TGTGCCTGGGGGGGCATTTCTGGGGCCAACGTCCTGACTTTC. J is TRBJ2-6 and V is TRBV30; D possibly corresponds to TRBD1 (6 bases). This CDR3 region has 14 residues. V lost 5 bases, J lost 1 base, and 9 bases lay in between. The germline V gene encodes CDR1 GTSNPN and CDR2 SVGIG (reference sequence).

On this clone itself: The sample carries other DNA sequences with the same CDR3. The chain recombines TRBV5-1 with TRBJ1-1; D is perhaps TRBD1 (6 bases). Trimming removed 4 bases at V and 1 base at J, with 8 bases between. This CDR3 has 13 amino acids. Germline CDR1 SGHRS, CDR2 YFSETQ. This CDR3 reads CASSADRNTEAFF. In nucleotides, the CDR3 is TGCGCCAGCAGCGCGGACAGGAACACTGAAGCTTTCTTT.

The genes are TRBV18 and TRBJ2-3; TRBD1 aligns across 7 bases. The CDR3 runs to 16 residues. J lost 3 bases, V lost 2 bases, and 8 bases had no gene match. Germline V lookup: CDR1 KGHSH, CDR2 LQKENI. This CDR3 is CASSPGVGQSTDTQYF. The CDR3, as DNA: TGTGCCAGCTCACCAGGGGTGGGACAGAGTACAGATACGCAGTATTTT. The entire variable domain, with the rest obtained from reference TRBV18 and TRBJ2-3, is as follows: NAGVMQNPRHLVRRRGQEARLRCSPMKGHSHVYWYRQLPEEGLKFMVYLQKENIIDESGMPKERFSAEFPKEGPSILRIQQVVRGDSAAYFCASSPGVGQSTDTQYFGPGTRLTVL.

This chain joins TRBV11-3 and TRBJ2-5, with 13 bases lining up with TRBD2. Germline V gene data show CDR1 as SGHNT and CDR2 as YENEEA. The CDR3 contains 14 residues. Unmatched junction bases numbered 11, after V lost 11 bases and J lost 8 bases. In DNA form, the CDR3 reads TGTGCCGGCCCTGGACTAGCGGGAGAGTGTACCCAGTACTTC. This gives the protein CAGPGLAGECTQYF.

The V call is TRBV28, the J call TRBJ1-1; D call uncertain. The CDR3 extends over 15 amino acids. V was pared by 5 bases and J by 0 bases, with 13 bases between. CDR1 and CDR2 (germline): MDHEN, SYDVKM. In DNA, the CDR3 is TGTGCCAGCAGTACACCCGGGCGAGTGAACACTGAAGCTTTCTTT. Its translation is CASSTPGRVNTEAFF. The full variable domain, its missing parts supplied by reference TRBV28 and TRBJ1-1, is DVKVTQSSRYLVKRTGEKVFLECVQDMDHENMFWYRQDPGLGLRLIYFSYDVKMKEKGDIPEGYSVSREKKERFSLILESASTNQTSMYLCASSTPGRVNTEAFFGQGTRLTVV.